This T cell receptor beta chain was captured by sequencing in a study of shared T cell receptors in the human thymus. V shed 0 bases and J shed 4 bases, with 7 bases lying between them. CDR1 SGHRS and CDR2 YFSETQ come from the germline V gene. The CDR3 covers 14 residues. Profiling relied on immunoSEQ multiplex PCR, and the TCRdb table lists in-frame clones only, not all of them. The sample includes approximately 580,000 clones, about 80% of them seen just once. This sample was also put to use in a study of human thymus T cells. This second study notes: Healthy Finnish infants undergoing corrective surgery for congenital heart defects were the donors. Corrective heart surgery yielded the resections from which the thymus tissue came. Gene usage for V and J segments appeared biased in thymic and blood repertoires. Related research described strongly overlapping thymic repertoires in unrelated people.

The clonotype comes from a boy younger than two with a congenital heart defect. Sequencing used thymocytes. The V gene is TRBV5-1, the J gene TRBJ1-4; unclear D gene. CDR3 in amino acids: CASSLDSFNEKLFF. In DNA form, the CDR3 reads TGCGCCAGCAGCTTGGACAGCTTTAATGAAAAACTGTTTTTT.